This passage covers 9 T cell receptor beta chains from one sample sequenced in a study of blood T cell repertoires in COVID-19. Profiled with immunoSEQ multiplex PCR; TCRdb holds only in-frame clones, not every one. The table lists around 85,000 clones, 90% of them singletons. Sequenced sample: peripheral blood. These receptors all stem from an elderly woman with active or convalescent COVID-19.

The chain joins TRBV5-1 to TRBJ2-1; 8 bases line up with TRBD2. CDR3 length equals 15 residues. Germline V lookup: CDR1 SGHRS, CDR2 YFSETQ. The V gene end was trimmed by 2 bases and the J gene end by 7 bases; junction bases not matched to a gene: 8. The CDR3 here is CASSFGTRGMNEQFF. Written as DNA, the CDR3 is TGCGCCAGCAGCTTCGGGACTAGGGGTATGAATGAGCAGTTCTTC. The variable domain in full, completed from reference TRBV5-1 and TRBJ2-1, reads KAGVTQTPRYLIKTRGQQVTLSCSPISGHRSVSWYQQTPGQGLQFLFEYFSETQRNKGNFPGRFSGRQFSNSRSEMNVSTLELGDSALYLCASSFGTRGMNEQFFGPGTRLTVL.

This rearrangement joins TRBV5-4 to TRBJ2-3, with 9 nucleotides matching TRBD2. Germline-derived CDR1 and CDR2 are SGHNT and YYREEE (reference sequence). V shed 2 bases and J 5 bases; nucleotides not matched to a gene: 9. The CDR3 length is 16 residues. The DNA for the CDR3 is TGTGCCAGCAGCTTAAGTAGCGGGAGTACGAGAGATACGCAGTATTTT. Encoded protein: CASSLSSGSTRDTQYF.

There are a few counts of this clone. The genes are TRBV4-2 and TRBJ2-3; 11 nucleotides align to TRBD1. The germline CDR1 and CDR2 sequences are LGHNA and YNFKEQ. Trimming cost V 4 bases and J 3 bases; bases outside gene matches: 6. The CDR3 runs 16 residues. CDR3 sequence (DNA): TGTGCCAGCAGCCCCCGGACAGGGGGCGCAACAGATACGCAGTATTTT. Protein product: CASSPRTGGATDTQYF.

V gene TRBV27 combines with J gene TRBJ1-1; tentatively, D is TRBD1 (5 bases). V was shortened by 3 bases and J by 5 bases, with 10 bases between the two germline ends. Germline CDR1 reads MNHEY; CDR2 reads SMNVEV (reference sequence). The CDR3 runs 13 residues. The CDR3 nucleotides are TGTGCCAGCAGTTTCCTGGGGGGTACTGAAGCTTTCTTT. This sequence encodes CASSFLGGTEAFF.

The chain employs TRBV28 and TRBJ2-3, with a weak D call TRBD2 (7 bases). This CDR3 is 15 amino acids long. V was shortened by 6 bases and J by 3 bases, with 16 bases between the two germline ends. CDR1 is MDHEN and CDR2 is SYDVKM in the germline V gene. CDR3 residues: CASSLGGGGTDTQYF. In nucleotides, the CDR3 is TGTGCCAGCAGCCTGGGGGGAGGGGGGACAGATACGCAGTATTTT.

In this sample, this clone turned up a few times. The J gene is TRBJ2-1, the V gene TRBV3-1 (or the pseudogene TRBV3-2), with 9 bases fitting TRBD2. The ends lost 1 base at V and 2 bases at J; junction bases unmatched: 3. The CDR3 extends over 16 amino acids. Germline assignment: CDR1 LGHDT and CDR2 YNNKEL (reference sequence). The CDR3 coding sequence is TGTGCCAGCAGCCAAGTTTCTAGCGGGACCTACAATGAGCAGTTCTTC. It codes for CASSQVSSGTYNEQFF.

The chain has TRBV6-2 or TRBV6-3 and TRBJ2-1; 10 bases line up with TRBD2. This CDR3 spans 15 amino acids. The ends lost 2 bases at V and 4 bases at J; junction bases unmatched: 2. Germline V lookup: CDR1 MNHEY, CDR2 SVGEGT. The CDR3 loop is CASSYGTSAYNEQFF. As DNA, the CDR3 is TGTGCCAGCAGTTACGGGACTAGCGCTTACAATGAGCAGTTCTTC.

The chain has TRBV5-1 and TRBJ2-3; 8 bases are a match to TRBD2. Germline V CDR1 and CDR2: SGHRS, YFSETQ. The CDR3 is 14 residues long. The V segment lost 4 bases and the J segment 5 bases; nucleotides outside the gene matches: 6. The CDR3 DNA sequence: TGCGCCAGCAGCCTGGGGGGACTAGGAGATACGCAGTATTTT. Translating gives CASSLGGLGDTQYF.

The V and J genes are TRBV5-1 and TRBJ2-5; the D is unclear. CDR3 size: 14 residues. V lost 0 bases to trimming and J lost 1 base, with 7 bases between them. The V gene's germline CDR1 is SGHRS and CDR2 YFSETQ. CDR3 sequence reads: CASSLVQPQETQYF. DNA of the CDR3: TGCGCCAGCAGCTTGGTACAGCCCCAAGAGACCCAGTACTTC. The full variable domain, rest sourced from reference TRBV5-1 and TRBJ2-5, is KAGVTQTPRYLIKTRGQQVTLSCSPISGHRSVSWYQQTPGQGLQFLFEYFSETQRNKGNFPGRFSGRQFSNSRSEMNVSTLELGDSALYLCASSLVQPQETQYFGPGTRLLVL.